Shown below are 24 T cell receptor beta chains from a single sample sequenced in a study of cytomegalovirus exposure and HLA in healthy donors. With 60 Vbeta and 13 Jbeta primers, the PCR was carried out. Generated by immunoSEQ multiplex PCR, the TCRdb table keeps only in-frame clones and is missing some. The sample consists of roughly 150,000 clones, about 74% of them appearing once. The material sequenced was PBMCs. The receptors here all came from a man aged 25-45 years in good health and CMV-seronegative.

This rearrangement joins TRBV11-2 to TRBJ2-2; perhaps TRBD1 as D (6 bases). V lost 1 base and J 0 bases, leaving 9 bases between the germline ends. This CDR3 spans 16 amino acids. Per the germline V gene, CDR1 is SGHAT and CDR2 is FQNNGV. Here the CDR3 reads CASSLVGTPNTGELFF. Here the CDR3 DNA reads TGTGCCAGCAGCTTAGTGGGGACACCGAACACCGGGGAGCTGTTTTTT. Supplemented by reference TRBV11-2 and TRBJ2-2, the full variable domain reads EAGVAQSPRYKIIEKRQSVAFWCNPISGHATLYWYQQILGQGPKLLIQFQNNGVVDDSQLPKDRFSAERLKGVDSTLKIQPAKLEDSAVYLCASSLVGTPNTGELFFGEGSRLTVL.

V usage is TRBV28 and J usage is TRBJ1-1, with D possibly matching TRBD1 (6 bases). The CDR3 totals 12 residues. In germline, CDR1 is MDHEN, CDR2 SYDVKM. V lost 3 bases and J lost 6, with 8 bases in between. The CDR3 DNA reads as TGTGCCAGCAGTTTCAGGGGACCTGAAGCTTTCTTT. Translating it yields CASSFRGPEAFF.

This clone has just a few counts. The chain carries TRBV2 and TRBJ2-7, with unresolved D. Germline CDR1 is SNHLY and CDR2 is FYNNEI. Trimming took 2 bases from V and 5 from J, leaving 4 bases between them. The CDR3 length is 11 residues. CDR3: CASSEWHEQYF. The DNA for the CDR3 is TGTGCCAGCAGTGAATGGCACGAGCAGTACTTC.

A single count supports this clone. The chain links TRBV29-1 to TRBJ2-2, with 10 positions matching TRBD2. Losses at the gene ends were 7 bases for V and 4 bases for J; bases not matched to a gene: 12. Germline-derived CDR1 and CDR2 are SQVTM and ANQGSEA. The CDR3 runs 16 residues. The CDR3 DNA follows: TGCAGCGCCCGGACTAGCGGAGTCCGAGGCACCGGGGAGCTGTTTTTT. It yields the protein CSARTSGVRGTGELFF.

The rearrangement links TRBV19 to TRBJ2-7; possibly TRBD2 for D (6 bases). Trimming took 1 base from V and 4 from J, leaving 17 bases between them. Germline CDR1 and CDR2: LNHDA and SQIVND (reference sequence). This CDR3 comprises 16 residues. The CDR3 DNA reads TGTGCCAGTAGTATAGGGTTTGGCGACCGGGGGTACGAGCAGTACTTC. Translated: CASSIGFGDRGYEQYF. Drawing the rest from reference TRBV19 and TRBJ2-7, the complete variable domain is DGGITQSPKYLFRKEGQNVTLSCEQNLNHDAMYWYRQDPGQGLRLIYYSQIVNDFQKGDIAEGYSVSREKKESFPLTVTSAQKNPTAFYLCASSIGFGDRGYEQYFGPGTRLTVT.

The rearrangement links TRBV29-1 to TRBJ2-3, with 9 bases lining up with TRBD2. CDR1 and CDR2 from the germline V gene are SQVTM and ANQGSEA. The J segment lost 1 base and the V segment lost 3 bases, leaving 23 bases of the junction unmatched. This CDR3 has 21 amino acids. The DNA for the CDR3 is TGCAGCGTTGACCGGCACTATTGGGCTAGCGGGAAAGTAGGTGGCACAGATACGCAGTATTTT. Translated, it gives CSVDRHYWASGKVGGTDTQYF.

The rearrangement joins TRBV2 to TRBJ2-3; the match to TRBD2 covers 7 bases. This CDR3 has 16 amino acids. Trimming took 6 bases from V and 0 from J; bases not matched to a gene: 9. CDR1 is SNHLY, CDR2 FYNNEI, per germline. The CDR3, as DNA: TGTGCCAGCAGCGGGGAGGGGCGGGTGAGCACAGATACGCAGTATTTT. Its protein is CASSGEGRVSTDTQYF.

This rearrangement joins TRBV28 to TRBJ2-5; TRBD2 matches 11 bases. CDR1 is MDHEN, CDR2 SYDVKM, per germline. V trimming: 6 bases; J trimming: 2 bases; junction bases outside the gene matches: 8. CDR3 length equals 16 residues. The CDR3 here is CASRPTSGRRQETQYF. The CDR3 bases are TGTGCCAGCAGACCCACTAGCGGGAGAAGGCAAGAGACCCAGTACTTC.

This clone appeared once. V gene TRBV6-1 combines with J gene TRBJ2-1; 9 bases are shared with TRBD2. Germline V gene data show CDR1 as MNHNS and CDR2 as SASEGT. The CDR3 spans 14 residues. V was clipped by 5 bases and J by 5 bases; unmatched bases: 4. The CDR3 sequence: CASSPQRGDNEQFF. For the CDR3, the DNA is TGTGCCAGCAGTCCCCAGCGGGGGGACAATGAGCAGTTCTTC.

The rearrangement links TRBV9 to TRBJ2-2; 12 bases align to TRBD2. The length of the CDR3 is 18 residues. Germline V gene lookup returns CDR1 SGDLS and CDR2 YYNGEE. V was pared by 0 bases and J by 4 bases, with 7 bases of the junction left unmatched. The CDR3 is CASSVEPSGRASTGELFF. The CDR3 nucleotides are TGTGCCAGCAGCGTAGAGCCTAGCGGGAGGGCCTCCACCGGGGAGCTGTTTTTT.

The genes are TRBV6-5 and TRBJ2-7; no clear D. Germline V gene lookup returns CDR1 MNHEY and CDR2 SVGAGI. CDR3 size: 16 residues. V was shortened by 0 bases and J by 3 bases, with 15 bases between the two germline ends. CDR3 nucleotide sequence: TGTGCCAGCAGTTACTCGAACCCAGTATCATTCTACGAGCAGTACTTC. Translating gives CASSYSNPVSFYEQYF.

The V call is TRBV30, the J call TRBJ1-5; D is unclear. From germline, CDR1 is GTSNPN and CDR2 SVGIG (reference sequence). Trimming removed 0 bases at V and 6 bases at J, with 6 bases between. The CDR3 loop spans 12 amino acids. The CDR3 DNA follows: TGTGCCTGGAGTGTACCGGGTCAGCCCCAGCATTTT. It is translated as CAWSVPGQPQHF. The full variable domain, its missing parts supplied by reference TRBV30 and TRBJ1-5, is SQTIHQWPATLVQPVGSPLSLECTVEGTSNPNLYWYRQAAGRGLQLLFYSVGIGQISSEVPQNLSASRPQDRQFILSSKKLLLSDSGFYLCAWSVPGQPQHFGDGTRLSIL.

The V and J genes are TRBV7-9 and TRBJ2-5, with 10 bases that match TRBD2. Germline CDR1 and CDR2: SEHNR and FQNEAQ (reference sequence). This CDR3 region has 15 residues. V lost 3 bases, J lost 0 bases, and 1 base stayed unmatched. CDR3 coding DNA: TGTGCCAGCAGCTTGGGACTAGCGCACCAAGAGACCCAGTACTTC. Protein: CASSLGLAHQETQYF.

This clone was picked up one time. The chain links TRBV27 to TRBJ1-1; D is possibly TRBD1 (5 bases). CDR3 length: 15 residues. The ends were cut back, 2 bases at V and 4 bases at J, with 14 bases in the middle. Looked up from germline, CDR1 is MNHEY and CDR2 is SMNVEV (reference sequence). Written as DNA, the CDR3 is TGTGCCAGCAGTTTAGAAAGCAGGGTGAGCACTGAAGCTTTCTTT. This encodes CASSLESRVSTEAFF.

The chain carries TRBV6-1 and TRBJ2-2, with D uncertain. Deletions cut 2 bases from V and 0 bases from J, with 7 bases between. Germline CDR1 is MNHNS and CDR2 is SASEGT. This CDR3 spans 15 amino acids. CDR3 loop: CASSEMLANTGELFF. The CDR3 DNA follows: TGTGCCAGCAGTGAAATGCTAGCGAACACCGGGGAGCTGTTTTTT.

This rearrangement joins TRBV6-5 to TRBJ2-3; D possibly corresponds to TRBD2 (5 bases). The CDR3 extends over 15 amino acids. Trimming pared 1 base from V and 0 bases from J, leaving 8 bases between. CDR1 MNHEY and CDR2 SVGAGI come from the germline V gene. The CDR3 DNA reads TGTGCCAGCAGTTACTACGGCGGGAGCACAGATACGCAGTATTTT. The encoded protein is CASSYYGGSTDTQYF.

The chain combines TRBV5-1 with TRBJ2-5; 7 bases agree with TRBD2. Germline V lookup: CDR1 SGHRS, CDR2 YFSETQ. This CDR3 is built from 15 residues. J was trimmed by 5 bases and V by 7 bases; bases with no gene match: 14. Here the CDR3 DNA reads TGCGCCAGCCGCGCCGGGGGAGGGCCTTCGGAGACCCAGTACTTC. Protein product: CASRAGGGPSETQYF.

The chain links TRBV29-1 to TRBJ2-3; TRBD1 aligns across 7 bases. Germline loops: CDR1 SQVTM, CDR2 ANQGSEA. This CDR3 contains 13 residues. Trimming removed 6 bases from V and 0 bases from J; junction bases left unmatched: 3. CDR3 amino acids: CSVLGQSTDTQYF. Here the CDR3 DNA reads TGCAGCGTCCTGGGACAGAGCACAGATACGCAGTATTTT.

The V call is TRBV5-1, the J call TRBJ2-7, with D maybe TRBD1 (6 bases). The CDR3 covers 15 residues. Trimming stripped 0 bases from V and 0 bases from J, with 10 bases between. Per germline, CDR1 SGHRS and CDR2 YFSETQ. As DNA, the CDR3 is TGCGCCAGCAGCTTGGCCCCACAGGGCTCCTACGAGCAGTACTTC. Translated, it gives CASSLAPQGSYEQYF.

The count of this clone is one. This chain joins TRBV6-1 and TRBJ1-5, with no clear D. The ends were cut back, 5 bases at V and 2 bases at J, with 13 bases in the middle. The CDR3 loop spans 15 amino acids. Germline V gene sequence: CDR1 MNHNS, CDR2 SASEGT. The CDR3 loop reads CASSRREYGNQPQHF. The CDR3 nucleotides read TGTGCCAGCAGTCGGAGGGAGTATGGCAATCAGCCCCAGCATTTT.

The chain uses TRBV11-2 and TRBJ2-1, with a possible D match to TRBD2 (6 bases). Germline lookup yields CDR1 SGHAT and CDR2 FQNNGV. The CDR3 consists of 16 residues. V lost 1 base and J 4 bases, leaving 14 bases between the germline ends. The chain's CDR3 is CASSLVLANRYNEQFF. The CDR3 nucleotides read TGTGCCAGCAGCTTAGTACTAGCCAACAGGTACAATGAGCAGTTCTTC.

This clone came up once. V is TRBV5-6 and J is TRBJ1-2; the D gene is possibly TRBD1 (6 bases). Trimming pared 0 bases from V and 5 bases from J, leaving 11 bases between. The CDR3 has 14 residues. Germline V lookup: CDR1 SGHDT, CDR2 YYEEEE. The CDR3, as DNA: TGTGCCAGCAGCTTGGCAGGGGTCTGGTATGGCTACACCTTC. Encoded protein: CASSLAGVWYGYTF.

The chain links TRBV9 to TRBJ1-1; D ambiguous. Germline V gene data show CDR1 as SGDLS and CDR2 as YYNGEE. V was clipped by 0 bases and J by 8 bases, with 11 bases between them. CDR3 length: 13 amino acids. The CDR3, as DNA: TGTGCCAGCAGCGTAGAAGGTAACAGCGAAGCTTTCTTT. It is translated as CASSVEGNSEAFF. The full variable domain, rest sourced from reference TRBV9 and TRBJ1-1, is DSGVTQTPKHLITATGQRVTLRCSPRSGDLSVYWYQQSLDQGLQFLIQYYNGEERAKGNILERFSAQQFPDLHSELNLSSLELGDSALYFCASSVEGNSEAFFGQGTRLTVV.

This sequence joins TRBV4-2 and TRBJ2-5; 8 nucleotides agree with TRBD2. The J segment lost 5 bases and the V segment lost 2 bases, leaving 10 bases of the junction unmatched. The CDR3 has 16 residues. The germline gives CDR1 LGHNA, CDR2 YNFKEQ. The CDR3 nucleotides read TGTGCCAGCAGCCAAAGGTCCCCTAGCGGGTTGGAGACCCAGTACTTC. This codes for CASSQRSPSGLETQYF.